Listed here are 18 T cell receptor beta chains from one sample, sequenced in a study of blood T cell repertoires in COVID-19. Assay: immunoSEQ multiplex PCR; the TCRdb copy retains only in-frame clones and omits some. This sample carries about 250,000 clones, roughly 85% of them seen once, and the ten largest clones take about 5.1%. Sequencing input: peripheral blood. All receptors come from a man aged 45-65 years with active or convalescent COVID-19.

The chain couples TRBV6-1 to TRBJ2-7, with TRBD2 identical over 7 bases. V trimming: 8 bases; J trimming: 4 bases; junction bases outside the gene matches: 11. The CDR3 is 14 residues long. Germline CDR1 MNHNS, CDR2 SASEGT. Here the CDR3 reads CASAMRGGGYEQYF. CDR3 in DNA: TGTGCCAGCGCAATGAGAGGCGGGGGATACGAGCAGTACTTC.

The chain is built from TRBV5-1 and TRBJ2-7; 8 nucleotides match TRBD2. Germline CDR1 and CDR2: SGHRS and YFSETQ. The CDR3 length is 14 residues. The V and J ends lost 5 bases and 4 bases, in that order; junction bases with no gene match: 8. The CDR3 nucleotides read TGCGCCAGCAGTTCCACTAGCGGACGGTACGAGCAGTACTTC. It translates to CASSSTSGRYEQYF.

The chain uses TRBV4-1 and TRBJ2-1, with 11 bases identical to TRBD2. The V gene's germline CDR1 is MGHRA and CDR2 YSYEKL. Trimming took 4 bases from V and 9 from J; bases not matched to a gene: 14. This CDR3 has 17 residues. The CDR3 nucleotides read TGCGCCAGCAGCCGCGCTACAGTAGCGGGAGGGCCCGGTGAGCAGTTCTTC. It translates to CASSRATVAGGPGEQFF.

Comments on this clone: A clone one base away is much larger, so this may be a read error. The chain links TRBV10-3 to TRBJ2-2, with D perhaps matching TRBD1 (5 bases). V dropped 6 bases and J dropped 1 base, with 6 bases sitting between them. The V gene's germline CDR1 is ENHRY and CDR2 SYGVKD. This CDR3 region has 13 residues. This CDR3 reads CAISGQNTGELFF. As DNA, the CDR3 is TGTGCCATCAGCGGACAGAACACCGGGGAGCTGTTTTTT.

V gene TRBV5-1 combines with J gene TRBJ2-1; D possibly corresponds to TRBD1 (5 bases). Trimming took 7 bases from V and 0 from J, leaving 14 bases between them. Germline V gives CDR1 SGHRS, CDR2 YFSETQ. CDR3 length equals 15 residues. In nucleotides, the CDR3 is TGCGCCAGCGGCACAGGACCCAGCTCCTACAATGAGCAGTTCTTC. Translating gives CASGTGPSSYNEQFF. The full variable domain, its missing parts supplied by reference TRBV5-1 and TRBJ2-1, is KAGVTQTPRYLIKTRGQQVTLSCSPISGHRSVSWYQQTPGQGLQFLFEYFSETQRNKGNFPGRFSGRQFSNSRSEMNVSTLELGDSALYLCASGTGPSSYNEQFFGPGTRLTVL.

This rearrangement joins TRBV4-3 to TRBJ2-1; D ambiguous. Germline V gene data show CDR1 as LGHNA and CDR2 as YSLEER. The CDR3 is made up of 16 amino acids. V dropped 0 bases and J dropped 0 bases, with 9 bases sitting between them. In DNA, the CDR3 is TGCGCCAGCAGCCAAGACCAACCCGGCTCCTACAATGAGCAGTTCTTC. Translating it yields CASSQDQPGSYNEQFF.

The V and J genes are TRBV15 and TRBJ1-4; 7 bases align to TRBD1. The germline gives CDR1 LNHNV, CDR2 YYDKDF (reference sequence). The CDR3 covers 17 residues. V shed 1 base and J 0 bases; nucleotides not matched to a gene: 5. CDR3 nucleotides: TGTGCCACCAGCAGAGGGGACAGCGTCGCAACTAATGAAAAACTGTTTTTT. It is translated as CATSRGDSVATNEKLFF. Full variable domain (missing parts from reference TRBV15 and TRBJ1-4): DAMVIQNPRYQVTQFGKPVTLSCSQTLNHNVMYWYQQKSSQAPKLLFHYYDKDFNNEADTPDNFQSRRPNTSFCFLDIRSPGLGDTAMYLCATSRGDSVATNEKLFFGSGTQLSVL.

The chain has TRBV2 and TRBJ2-7; tentative D call: TRBD2 (5 bases). Trimming stripped 7 bases from V and 6 bases from J, with 10 bases between. The CDR3 covers 11 residues. The germline V gene has CDR1 SNHLY and CDR2 FYNNEI. CDR3: CASKSAGEQYF. The CDR3 DNA sequence: TGTGCCAGCAAATCGGCGGGCGAGCAGTACTTC. Drawing the rest from reference TRBV2 and TRBJ2-7, the complete variable domain is EPEVTQTPSHQVTQMGQEVILRCVPISNHLYFYWYRQILGQKVEFLVSFYNNEISEKSEIFDDQFSVERPDGSNFTLKIRSTKLEDSAMYFCASKSAGEQYFGPGTRLTVT.

The gene calls are TRBV7-9 and TRBJ2-5, with D possibly TRBD1 on 6 matching bases. V was clipped by 8 bases and J by 2 bases, with 15 bases between them. The CDR3 sequence is 14 residues long. From germline, CDR1 is SEHNR and CDR2 FQNEAQ (reference sequence). The CDR3 sequence is CASRGQLAQETQYF. CDR3 in DNA: TGTGCCAGCCGAGGACAGCTGGCTCAAGAGACCCAGTACTTC.

The J gene is TRBJ1-1, the V gene TRBV6-5; possibly TRBD1 for D (5 bases). Trimming took off 2 bases at V and 5 bases at J, with 12 bases between the two ends. The CDR3 covers 14 residues. CDR1 is MNHEY and CDR2 is SVGAGI in the germline V gene. CDR3 in DNA: TGTGCCAGCAGTTACCGGGGGGAGATGACTGAAGCTTTCTTT. Translated: CASSYRGEMTEAFF.

The chain is built from TRBV27 and TRBJ2-1; the D is unclear. Germline-derived CDR1 and CDR2 are MNHEY and SMNVEV (reference sequence). The CDR3 spans 14 residues. Deletions cut 6 bases from V and 0 bases from J, with 9 bases between. The CDR3 DNA reads TGTGCCAGCAGGACCCTAGGCTCCTACAATGAGCAGTTCTTC. Amino acids: CASRTLGSYNEQFF.

This chain joins TRBV19 and TRBJ2-3; TRBD2 aligns across 7 bases. Germline V gene sequence: CDR1 LNHDA, CDR2 SQIVND (reference sequence). Trimming removed 9 bases from V and 0 bases from J; junction bases left unmatched: 9. The length of the CDR3 is 15 residues. CDR3: CASRLAGTSTDTQYF. The CDR3 DNA reads TGTGCCAGCCGACTAGCAGGCACTAGCACAGATACGCAGTATTTT.

The genes are TRBV3-1 (or the pseudogene TRBV3-2) and TRBJ1-4; D remains unclear. V lost 7 bases and J lost 7, with 13 bases in between. The CDR3 runs 13 residues. Germline CDR1 reads LGHDT; CDR2 reads YNNKEL (reference sequence). The CDR3 DNA reads as TGTGCCAGCAAAGTCCGGGGTAGTGAAAAACTGTTTTTT. Amino acids: CASKVRGSEKLFF.

This chain connects TRBV27 to TRBJ1-2, with 9 bases lining up with TRBD1. Germline CDR1 is MNHEY and CDR2 is SMNVEV (reference sequence). V was clipped by 6 bases and J by 2 bases; unmatched bases: 4. CDR3 length equals 14 residues. DNA of the CDR3: TGTGCCAGCAGCCGTGGACAGGGGAACTATGGCTACACCTTC. Its translation: CASSRGQGNYGYTF.

This rearrangement joins TRBV12-2 to TRBJ2-2; TRBD1, the table's D call, lacks a check against the DNA. TRBV12-2 is tagged as a pseudogene. The CDR3 length is 18 residues. CDR3 region: CASRLERTGTGRGGELFF. CDR3 nucleotide sequence: TGTGCAAGTCGCTTGGAACGGACCGGGACAGGGAGAGGCGGGGAGCTGTTTTTT.

This clone was observed a few times. The CDR3 here is CAWGLGRGTQYF. The CDR3 DNA reads as TGTGCCTGGGGACTAGGGCGGGGTACGCAGTATTTT. The chain carries TRBV30 and TRBJ2-3; 7 positions agree with TRBD2. V was clipped by 5 bases and J by 8 bases; unmatched bases: 7. Per the germline V gene, CDR1 is GTSNPN and CDR2 is SVGIG (reference sequence). CDR3 length: 12 amino acids.

This chain links TRBV6-5 with TRBJ2-2; TRBD1 matches 7 bases. Germline trimming cut 6 bases from V and 4 bases from J; bases unmatched to any gene: 8. CDR3 length equals 15 residues. CDR1 and CDR2 (germline): MNHEY, SVGAGI. DNA for the CDR3: TGTGCCAGCAGCTTAACAGGGGCTGGCACCGGGGAGCTGTTTTTT. This sequence encodes CASSLTGAGTGELFF.

This chain links TRBV9 with TRBJ2-3, with TRBD2 matching 8 bases. V was pared by 0 bases and J by 1 base, with 28 bases of the junction left unmatched. CDR1 and CDR2 (germline): SGDLS, YYNGEE. The CDR3 runs 24 residues. The CDR3 is CASSVAPQGVWGLVFLGGTDTQYF. CDR3 DNA: TGTGCCAGCAGCGTAGCCCCCCAAGGAGTTTGGGGACTAGTTTTTTTAGGGGGCACAGATACGCAGTATTTT.